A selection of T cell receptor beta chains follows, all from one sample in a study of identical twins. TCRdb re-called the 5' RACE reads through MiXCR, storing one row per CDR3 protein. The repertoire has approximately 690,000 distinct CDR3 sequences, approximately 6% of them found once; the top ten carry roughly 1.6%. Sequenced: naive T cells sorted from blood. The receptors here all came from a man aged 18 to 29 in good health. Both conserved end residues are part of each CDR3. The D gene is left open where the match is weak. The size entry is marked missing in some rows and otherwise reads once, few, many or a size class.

CATSIKGGQTEQYF TGTGCCACCAGCATAAAGGGGGGACAAACCGAGCAGTACTTC - TRBJ2-7 - TRBV15
CSAMADRGRREQFF TGCAGTGCTATGGCGGACAGGGGGCGCAGGGAGCAGTTCTTC TRBD1 TRBJ2-1 many TRBV20-1
CSAREGQGHTEAFF TGCAGTGCTAGAGAAGGCCAAGGGCACACTGAAGCTTTCTTT - TRBJ1-1 many TRBV20-1
CSADARALRETQYF TGCAGTGCTGACGCCAGGGCCCTCCGGGAGACCCAGTACTTC - TRBJ2-5 many TRBV20-1
CSVEAWSARNF TGCAGCGTTGAGGCTTGGTCGGCTCGCAACTTC - TRBJ2-5 many TRBV29-1
CSVQHGGYKIKQFF TGCAGCGTACAGCATGGGGGGTACAAGATTAAGCAGTTCTTC - TRBJ2-1 few TRBV29-1
CTTFGGNEQFF TGCACCACTTTCGGTGGTAATGAGCAGTTCTTC - TRBJ2-1 many TRBV29-1
CSARRRLGAEGYTF TGCAGTGCTAGAAGGCGACTAGGGGCTGAGGGCTACACCTTC - TRBJ1-2 many TRBV20-1
CASSWAGGRETQYF TGTGCCAGCAGCTGGGCAGGGGGAAGAGAGACCCAGTACTTC TRBD1 TRBJ2-5 many TRBV7-9
CASSGDRGEKLFF TGTGCCAGCAGCGGGGACCGGGGTGAAAAACTGTTTTTT - TRBJ1-4 few TRBV5-6
CASSRQGPGLPSYNEQFF TGTGCCAGCAGCCGCCAGGGTCCAGGACTTCCCTCCTACAATGAGCAGTTCTTC - TRBJ2-1 - TRBV14
CASSHDRESLAKNIQYF TGTGCCAGCAGTCATGACAGGGAGAGCCTAGCCAAAAACATTCAGTACTTC TRBD1 TRBJ2-4 - TRBV12-3/TRBV12-4
CSVAPRLALSGEQFF TGCAGCGTTGCCCCCAGACTAGCCCTAAGTGGTGAGCAGTTCTTC TRBD2 TRBJ2-1 - TRBV29-1
CASISGANVLTF TGTGCCAGCATATCCGGGGCCAACGTCCTGACTTTC - TRBJ2-6 many TRBV6-6
CASKADHTGELFF TGTGCCAGCAAGGCAGACCACACCGGGGAGCTGTTTTTT - TRBJ2-2 many TRBV28
CASSLVSKLPSSYNEQFF TGTGCCAGCAGCTTAGTTAGTAAACTCCCGAGCTCCTACAATGAGCAGTTCTTC - TRBJ2-1 - TRBV7-8
CASSLASWTSGEETQYF TGTGCCAGCAGCTTAGCGTCTTGGACTAGCGGGGAAGAGACCCAGTACTTC TRBD2 TRBJ2-5 - TRBV7-9
CASSSHSGRRREETQYF TGTGCCAGCAGTTCTCATAGCGGGAGGAGGAGGGAAGAGACCCAGTACTTC TRBD2 TRBJ2-5 many TRBV12-3/TRBV12-4
CASSLSAGGLSYEQYF TGTGCCAGCAGCTTATCCGCGGGAGGGCTCTCCTACGAGCAGTACTTC TRBD2 TRBJ2-7 few TRBV7-2
CASSLENNNEKLFF TGTGCCAGCAGTTTGGAGAACAATAATGAAAAACTGTTTTTT - TRBJ1-4 many TRBV12-3/TRBV12-4
CASWRQSFDNEQFF TGTGCCAGCTGGCGACAGAGCTTCGACAATGAGCAGTTCTTC - TRBJ2-1 many TRBV18
CASAMGAGSNQPQHF TGTGCCAGCGCGATGGGGGCAGGGAGCAATCAGCCCCAGCATTTT - TRBJ1-5 few TRBV6-1
CASSALLATNEQFF TGTGCCAGCAGTGCCCTACTAGCGACCAATGAGCAGTTCTTC TRBD2 TRBJ2-1 - TRBV12-3/TRBV12-4
CASSLRQQPNTEAFF TGTGCCAGCAGCCTACGCCAACAGCCGAACACTGAAGCTTTCTTT - TRBJ1-1 few TRBV7-2
CSARGGMGLAGGRFNEQFF TGCAGTGCTAGGGGGGGAATGGGACTAGCGGGAGGGCGGTTTAATGAGCAGTTCTTC TRBD2 TRBJ2-1 many TRBV20-1
CAWSRRQGAFLLSGNTIYF TGTGCCTGGAGTAGACGACAGGGGGCTTTCCTCCTTTCTGGAAACACCATATATTTT TRBD1 TRBJ1-3 - TRBV30
CASSLTTAPNYNEQFF TGTGCCAGCAGCCTCACAACTGCACCAAACTACAATGAGCAGTTCTTC - TRBJ2-1 many TRBV7-9
CSARLPTGDYEQYF TGCAGTGCTAGACTTCCGACAGGAGACTACGAGCAGTACTTC - TRBJ2-7 many TRBV20-1
CASSPQTGSFIPDTQYF TGTGCCAGCAGCCCGCAGACAGGGTCCTTTATCCCAGATACGCAGTATTTT TRBD1 TRBJ2-3 - TRBV14
CSAGPPGGQGLLRVGYTF TGCAGTGCTGGACCACCCGGGGGGCAGGGCCTTTTACGGGTTGGCTACACCTTC - TRBJ1-2 few TRBV20-1
CASSLTQGLPSDTQYF TGTGCCAGCAGCCTTACACAGGGGCTCCCCTCAGATACGCAGTATTTT TRBD1 TRBJ2-3 many TRBV7-2
CSVCLAGDYEQYF TGCAGCGTTTGCCTAGCGGGAGACTACGAGCAGTACTTC TRBD2 TRBJ2-7 many TRBV29-1
CATSDAGLAGGGEQFF TGTGCCACCAGTGATGCGGGACTAGCGGGAGGGGGTGAGCAGTTCTTC TRBD2 TRBJ2-1 few TRBV24-1
CASSLEGQKNTEAFF TGCGCCAGCAGCTTGGAGGGACAAAAGAACACTGAAGCTTTCTTT - TRBJ1-1 many TRBV5-1
CASSPHHTLLAGDANEQFF TGTGCCAGCAGCCCCCACCACACCCTTCTAGCGGGAGACGCCAATGAGCAGTTCTTC TRBD2 TRBJ2-1 few TRBV3-1
CAISESGNTEAFF TGTGCCATCAGTGAGTCAGGGAACACTGAAGCTTTCTTT - TRBJ1-1 many TRBV10-3
CTSSQPQVGNQPQHF TGCACCAGCAGCCAGCCCCAGGTGGGCAATCAGCCCCAGCATTTT - TRBJ1-5 few TRBV1
CASSHRDRGRNTDTQYF TGCGCCAGCAGCCACCGCGACAGGGGGCGGAACACAGATACGCAGTATTTT TRBD1 TRBJ2-3 few TRBV4-1
CASSPIQTGRRTDTQYF TGTGCCAGTAGTCCCATTCAGACAGGGAGGCGAACAGATACGCAGTATTTT - TRBJ2-3 - TRBV19
CASSSLWTTEAFF TGTGCCAGCAGCTCCCTATGGACCACTGAAGCTTTCTTT - TRBJ1-1 many TRBV11-2
CASSLGPRQETQYF TGTGCCAGCAGCCTAGGACCGAGACAAGAGACCCAGTACTTC - TRBJ2-5 many TRBV6-1
CASSYRTGGNEKLFF TGTGCCAGCAGTTACCGGACAGGTGGTAATGAAAAACTGTTTTTT TRBD1 TRBJ1-4 many TRBV6-5
CSAARTSGSGEQFF TGCAGTGCCGCCCGGACTAGCGGGAGTGGTGAGCAGTTCTTC TRBD2 TRBJ2-1 many TRBV20-1
CASSVDRNTEAFF TGTGCCAGCAGCGTAGACAGAAACACTGAAGCTTTCTTT - TRBJ1-1 many TRBV9
CASSFRTSGLYNEQFF TGCGCCAGCAGCTTTCGGACTAGCGGTCTTTACAATGAGCAGTTCTTC TRBD2 TRBJ2-1 - TRBV5-1
CSADSRDSEQYF TGCAGTGCGGATTCCCGGGACAGCGAGCAGTACTTC TRBD1 TRBJ2-7 - TRBV20-1
CSALTSGITETQYF TGCAGTGCCTTGACTAGCGGGATTACTGAGACCCAGTACTTC TRBD2 TRBJ2-5 - TRBV20-1
CASSIVGQGSYNEQFF TGTGCCAGTAGTATAGTGGGGCAGGGCTCCTACAATGAGCAGTTCTTC - TRBJ2-1 - TRBV19
CAWNQGEQETQYF TGTGCCTGGAACCAAGGAGAACAAGAGACCCAGTACTTC - TRBJ2-5 many TRBV30
CASSYDRGGNQPQHF TGTGCCAGCAGCTATGACAGGGGTGGCAATCAGCCCCAGCATTTT TRBD1 TRBJ1-5 - TRBV12-3/TRBV12-4
CSATRQVNTGELFF TGCAGTGCTACCCGACAGGTCAACACCGGGGAGCTGTTTTTT - TRBJ2-2 many TRBV20-1
CASSQGLVPGASYNEQFF TGTGCCAGCAGCCAAGGGCTAGTTCCGGGGGCTTCCTACAATGAGCAGTTCTTC - TRBJ2-1 - TRBV3-1
CASSFEGRNNNEQFF TGTGCCAGCAGCTTCGAAGGGAGGAACAATAATGAGCAGTTCTTC - TRBJ2-1 many TRBV5-6
CATSRGTEGGQETQYF TGTGCCACCAGCAGAGGAACGGAGGGGGGGCAAGAGACCCAGTACTTC - TRBJ2-5 many TRBV15
CATSRTSGTDTQYF TGTGCCACCAGTAGGACTAGCGGCACAGATACGCAGTATTTT TRBD2 TRBJ2-3 many TRBV10-3
CAREQRPGGDEQFF TGTGCCAGGGAGCAGAGGCCCGGGGGGGATGAGCAGTTCTTC TRBD2 TRBJ2-1 - TRBV2